The source of this T cell receptor beta chain is a study of T cell repertoires in cytomegalovirus infection. From the reads, TCRdb called clonotypes with MiXCR, one entry per CDR3 protein. The table has 380,000 or so distinct CDR3 sequences, about 35% seen once. This clonotype was found a few times. The antigen remains undetermined. Trimming took off 6 bases at V and 1 base at J, with 15 bases between the two ends. Germline CDR1 is MDHEN and CDR2 is SYDVKM. This CDR3 has 15 residues. The chain links TRBV28 to TRBJ1-1; D is uncertain. Source: cultured PBMCs, taken from culture after CMV antigen stimulation. The sequence came from a human donor in good health (CMV status not recorded). Some clones in this sample may be carry-over from other donors' samples. CDR3 coding DNA: TGTGCCAGCAGCCGATCTCTAGGCGGGAACACTGAAGCTTTCTTT. Translated, it gives CASSRSLGGNTEAFF. Drawing the rest from reference TRBV28 and TRBJ1-1, the complete variable domain is DVKVTQSSRYLVKRTGEKVFLECVQDMDHENMFWYRQDPGLGLRLIYFSYDVKMKEKGDIPEGYSVSREKKERFSLILESASTNQTSMYLCASSRSLGGNTEAFFGQGTRLTVV.